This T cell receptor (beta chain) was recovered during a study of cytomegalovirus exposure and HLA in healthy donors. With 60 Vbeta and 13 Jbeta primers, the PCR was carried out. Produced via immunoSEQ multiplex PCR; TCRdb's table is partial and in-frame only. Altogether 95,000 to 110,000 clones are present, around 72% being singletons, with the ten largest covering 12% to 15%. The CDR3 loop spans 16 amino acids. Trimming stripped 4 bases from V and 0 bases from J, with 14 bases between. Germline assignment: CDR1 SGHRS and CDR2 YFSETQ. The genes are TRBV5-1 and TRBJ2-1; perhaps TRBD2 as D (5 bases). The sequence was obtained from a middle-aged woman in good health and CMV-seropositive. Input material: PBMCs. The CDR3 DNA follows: TGCGCCAGCAGCCCTCGGGTAGGGAGCTCCTACAATGAGCAGTTCTTC. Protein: CASSPRVGSSYNEQFF.